Shown below are 14 T cell receptor beta chains from a single sample sequenced in a study of response to subunit inactivated influenza vaccine. TCRdb called the RT-PCR reads again in MiXCR, with one record for every CDR3 protein. The table includes about 650,000 distinct CDR3 sequences, around 16% detected once. Sequencing used PBMCs from blood, obtained 11 to 12 days after vaccination. The receptor source for this set is a man between 45 and 60 years old who received an inactivated influenza vaccine.

The chain recombines TRBV5-1 with TRBJ2-3; 8 bases agree with TRBD2. CDR1 and CDR2 from the germline V gene are SGHRS and YFSETQ. V lost 9 bases, J lost 1 base, and 7 bases stayed unmatched. This CDR3 contains 14 residues. CDR3 nucleotide sequence: TGCGCCACCGGGGGGGGCTTCGGCACAGATACGCAGTATTTT. Translating gives CATGGGFGTDTQYF.

V usage is TRBV12-3 or TRBV12-4 and J usage is TRBJ2-2; the D gene is possibly TRBD1 (6 bases). The CDR3 has 15 amino acids. Trimming shortened V by 3 bases and J by 1 base, and 9 bases separated the two germline ends. In DNA form, the CDR3 reads TGTGCCAGCAGTTTGGAACAGGGGAACACCGGGGAGCTGTTTTTT. The encoded protein is CASSLEQGNTGELFF.

The chain carries TRBV19 and TRBJ1-5; D uncertain. Germline CDR1 is LNHDA and CDR2 is SQIVND (reference sequence). V lost 8 bases and J lost 4, with 15 bases in between. The length of the CDR3 is 14 residues. CDR3 DNA: TGTGCCAGTGCCCCCACCCAATCGAATCAGCCCCAGCATTTT. This gives the protein CASAPTQSNQPQHF.

The V and J genes are TRBV6-5 and TRBJ2-6; no clear D. The V and J ends lost 2 bases and 0 bases respectively, with 14 bases between them. Germline V gives CDR1 MNHEY, CDR2 SVGAGI. This CDR3 contains 18 residues. The CDR3 region has the DNA TGTGCCAGCAGTTACGGCGGAGAGCTAAGCTCTGGGGCCAACGTCCTGACTTTC. Translated, it gives CASSYGGELSSGANVLTF.

This clonotype was observed a handful of times. V usage is TRBV4-2 and J usage is TRBJ2-7; 11 bases map to TRBD2. The CDR3 spans 16 residues. V was pared by 0 bases and J by 2 bases, with 3 bases of the junction left unmatched. Germline V gives CDR1 LGHNA, CDR2 YNFKEQ. CDR3 nucleotide sequence: TGTGCCAGCAGCCAAGAGGCTAGCGGGGGGACCTACGAGCAGTACTTC. Residues: CASSQEASGGTYEQYF.

The chain recombines TRBV7-3 with TRBJ2-3; 10 bases match TRBD2. This CDR3 is 17 amino acids long. Germline V gene lookup returns CDR1 SGHTA and CDR2 FQGTGA. The ends lost 4 bases at V and 2 bases at J; junction bases unmatched: 9. The CDR3 region is CASSSDLAGVTTDTQYF. The CDR3 DNA sequence: TGTGCCAGCAGCTCCGACCTAGCGGGAGTAACCACAGATACGCAGTATTTT.

This clonotype was recorded many times. The chain carries TRBV7-8 and TRBJ2-5; D possibly corresponds to TRBD1 (6 bases). V gave up 5 bases and J gave up 9 bases, with 19 bases separating them. The CDR3 has 14 residues. Germline lookup yields CDR1 SGHVS and CDR2 FQNEAQ. CDR3 sequence reads: CASSGDIRAKAQYF. CDR3 DNA sequence: TGTGCCAGCAGCGGGGACATTCGGGCCAAGGCCCAGTACTTC.

The chain is built from TRBV10-3 and TRBJ2-7; D tentatively reads TRBD1 or TRBD2 (5 bases each). Trimming shortened V by 6 bases and J by 1 base, and 16 bases separated the two germline ends. CDR1 ENHRY and CDR2 SYGVKD come from the germline V gene. The CDR3 length is 15 residues. CDR3 residues: CAIRTTRGESYEQYF. The CDR3 nucleotides are TGTGCCATCAGAACCACCCGGGGCGAGTCCTACGAGCAGTACTTC.

This clonotype appeared a few times. The chain recombines TRBV20-1 with TRBJ2-1, with D possibly matching TRBD1 (6 bases). In germline, CDR1 is DFQATT, CDR2 SNEGSKA (reference sequence). Trimming removed 0 bases from V and 4 bases from J, with 10 bases in between. CDR3 length equals 14 residues. CDR3 amino acids: CSARDRTAYNEQFF. CDR3 sequence (DNA): TGCAGTGCTAGAGATAGGACAGCGTACAATGAGCAGTTCTTC.

This clonotype was picked up a small number of times. The chain combines TRBV20-1 with TRBJ1-4; TRBD1 matches at 7 bases. The CDR3 totals 14 residues. V trimming: 6 bases; J trimming: 8 bases; junction bases outside the gene matches: 12. Germline lookup yields CDR1 DFQATT and CDR2 SNEGSKA (reference sequence). The CDR3 nucleotides are TGCAGTGCCCTAGATCGACAGGGTTTGGAAAAACTGTTTTTT. Its translation is CSALDRQGLEKLFF.

The genes are TRBV15 and TRBJ2-2; 7 bases agree with TRBD2. Germline V gene lookup returns CDR1 LNHNV and CDR2 YYDKDF (reference sequence). The CDR3 extends over 17 amino acids. With 3 bases clipped from V and 4 bases from J, the junction kept 11 bases outside the gene matches. For the CDR3, the DNA is TGTGCCACCAGCAGCAGCAGGGAGGGGCGCTTCACCGGGGAGCTGTTTTTT. Protein product: CATSSSREGRFTGELFF.

This clonotype was counted between two and nine times. The genes are TRBV6-1 and TRBJ2-3; TRBD2 matches at 10 bases. The germline CDR1 and CDR2 sequences are MNHNS and SASEGT. V gave up 6 bases and J gave up 6 bases; unmatched junction bases: 6. The CDR3 runs 14 residues. Written as DNA, the CDR3 is TGTGCCAGCAGGAAACTAGCGGGAAAGGATACGCAGTATTTT. Amino acid sequence: CASRKLAGKDTQYF.

This chain uses TRBV5-4 with TRBJ2-1; weak D call: TRBD2 (6 bases). Germline-derived CDR1 and CDR2 are SGHNT and YYREEE (reference sequence). This CDR3 comprises 16 residues. V was clipped by 4 bases and J by 1 base, with 15 bases between them. CDR3 protein: CASSPWRVLSYNEQFF. The CDR3 DNA reads TGTGCCAGCAGCCCTTGGAGGGTACTATCCTACAATGAGCAGTTCTTC.

V gene TRBV7-7 combines with J gene TRBJ2-1, with 11 bases aligning to TRBD2. V dropped 4 bases and J dropped 7; count of bases not matched to a gene: 12. CDR1 and CDR2 from the germline V gene are SSHAT and FNYEAQ (reference sequence). The CDR3 is made up of 17 amino acids. CDR3 sequence: CASSSSPIAGGPNEQFF. CDR3 bases: TGTGCCAGCAGCTCCTCCCCAATAGCGGGAGGGCCTAATGAGCAGTTCTTC.